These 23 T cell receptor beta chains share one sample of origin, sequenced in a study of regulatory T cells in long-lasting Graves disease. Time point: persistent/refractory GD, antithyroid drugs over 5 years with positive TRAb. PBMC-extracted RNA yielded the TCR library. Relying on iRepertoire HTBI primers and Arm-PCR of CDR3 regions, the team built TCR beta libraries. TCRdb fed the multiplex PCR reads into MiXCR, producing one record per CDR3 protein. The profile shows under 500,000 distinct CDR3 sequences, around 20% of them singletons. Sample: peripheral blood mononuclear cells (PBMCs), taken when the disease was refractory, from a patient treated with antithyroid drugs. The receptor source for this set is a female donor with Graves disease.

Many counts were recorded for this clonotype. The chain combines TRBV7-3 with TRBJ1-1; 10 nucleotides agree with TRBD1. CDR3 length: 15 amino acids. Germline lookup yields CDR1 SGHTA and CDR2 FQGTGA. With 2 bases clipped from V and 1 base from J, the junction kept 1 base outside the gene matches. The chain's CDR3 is CASSLDRGPNTEAFF. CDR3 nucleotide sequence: TGTGCCAGCAGCTTAGACAGGGGGCCGAACACTGAAGCTTTCTTT.

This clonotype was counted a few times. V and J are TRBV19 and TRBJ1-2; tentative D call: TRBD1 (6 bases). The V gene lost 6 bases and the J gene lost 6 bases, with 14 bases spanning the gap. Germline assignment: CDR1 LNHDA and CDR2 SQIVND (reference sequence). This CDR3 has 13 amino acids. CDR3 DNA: TGTGCCAGTAGGACACAGGGTTCGGATGGCTACACCTTC. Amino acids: CASRTQGSDGYTF.

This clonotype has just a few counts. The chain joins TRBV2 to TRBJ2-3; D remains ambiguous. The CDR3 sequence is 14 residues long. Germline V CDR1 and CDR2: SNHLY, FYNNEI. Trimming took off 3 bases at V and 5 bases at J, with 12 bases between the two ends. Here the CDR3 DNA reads TGTGCCAGCAGTGAGGGTTTCCTTAGAGATACGCAGTATTTT. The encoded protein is CASSEGFLRDTQYF.

CDR3 amino acids: CASSQAISYEQYF. The CDR3 DNA follows: TGTGCCAGCAGCCAGGCAATTTCCTACGAGCAGTACTTC. This chain uses TRBV7-2 with TRBJ2-7, with D uncertain. This CDR3 region has 13 residues. Trimming left V 5 bases short and J 1 base short, with 9 bases between. In germline, CDR1 is SGHTA, CDR2 FQGNSA.

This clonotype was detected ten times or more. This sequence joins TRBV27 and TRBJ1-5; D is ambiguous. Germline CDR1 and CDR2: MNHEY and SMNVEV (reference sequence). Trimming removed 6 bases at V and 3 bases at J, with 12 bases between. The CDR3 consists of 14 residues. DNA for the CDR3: TGTGCCAGCAGACATGGACTTCCCAATCAGCCCCAGCATTTT. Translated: CASRHGLPNQPQHF.

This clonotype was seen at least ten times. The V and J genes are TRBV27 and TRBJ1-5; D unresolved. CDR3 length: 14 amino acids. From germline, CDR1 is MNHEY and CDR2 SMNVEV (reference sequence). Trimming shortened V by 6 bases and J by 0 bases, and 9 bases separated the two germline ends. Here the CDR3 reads CASSPVYSNQPQHF. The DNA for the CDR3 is TGTGCCAGCAGCCCCGTTTATAGCAATCAGCCCCAGCATTTT.

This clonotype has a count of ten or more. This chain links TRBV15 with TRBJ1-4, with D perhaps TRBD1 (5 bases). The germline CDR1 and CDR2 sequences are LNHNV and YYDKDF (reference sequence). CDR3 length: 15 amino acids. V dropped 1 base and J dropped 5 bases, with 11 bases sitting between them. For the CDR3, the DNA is TGTGCCACCAGCAGAGCCGGGACGGGAAATGAAAAACTGTTTTTT. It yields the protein CATSRAGTGNEKLFF.

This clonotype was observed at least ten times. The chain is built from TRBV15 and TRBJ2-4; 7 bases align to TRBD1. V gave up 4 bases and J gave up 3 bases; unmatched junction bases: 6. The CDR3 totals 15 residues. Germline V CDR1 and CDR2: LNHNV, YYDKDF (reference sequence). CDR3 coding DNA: TGTGCCACCAGCACCGACAGGGTTCTCAAAAACATTCAGTACTTC. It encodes CATSTDRVLKNIQYF.

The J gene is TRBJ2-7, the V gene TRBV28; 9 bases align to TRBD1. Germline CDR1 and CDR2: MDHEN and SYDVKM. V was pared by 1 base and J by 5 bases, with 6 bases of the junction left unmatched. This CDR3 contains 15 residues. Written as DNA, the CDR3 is TGTGCCAGCAGTTTATCGCCGGGACAGGGTAACGAGCAGTACTTC. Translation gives CASSLSPGQGNEQYF.

CDR3 coding DNA: TGTGCCAGTACTAGGACAGGGTTTATGAACACTGAAGCTTTCTTT. Residues: CASTRTGFMNTEAFF. The V call is TRBV19, the J call TRBJ1-1; 8 bases agree with TRBD1. J was trimmed by 0 bases and V by 7 bases; bases with no gene match: 7. The CDR3 is made up of 15 amino acids. Germline CDR1 and CDR2: LNHDA and SQIVND (reference sequence).

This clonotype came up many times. The CDR3 DNA reads TGTGCCAGCAGCTTAGGGGGGCTAAATTCTGGAAACACCATATATTTT. Protein sequence: CASSLGGLNSGNTIYF. The rearrangement joins TRBV28 to TRBJ1-3, with D tentatively TRBD1 (6 bases). Trimming took 6 bases from V and 1 from J, leaving 16 bases between them. Per germline, CDR1 MDHEN and CDR2 SYDVKM. The CDR3 contains 16 residues.

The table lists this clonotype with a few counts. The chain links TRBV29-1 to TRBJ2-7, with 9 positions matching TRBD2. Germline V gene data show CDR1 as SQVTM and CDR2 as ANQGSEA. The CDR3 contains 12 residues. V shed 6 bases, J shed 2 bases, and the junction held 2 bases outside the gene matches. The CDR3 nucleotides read TGCAGCGTGACTAGCGGACCCTACGAGCAGTACTTC. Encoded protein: CSVTSGPYEQYF.

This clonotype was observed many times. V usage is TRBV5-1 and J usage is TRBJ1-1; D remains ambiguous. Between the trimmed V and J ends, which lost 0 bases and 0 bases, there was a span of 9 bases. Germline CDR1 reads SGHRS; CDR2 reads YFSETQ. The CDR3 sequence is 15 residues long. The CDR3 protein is CASSLELSMNTEAFF. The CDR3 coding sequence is TGCGCCAGCAGCTTGGAGCTCAGCATGAACACTGAAGCTTTCTTT. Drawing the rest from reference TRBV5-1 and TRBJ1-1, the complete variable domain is KAGVTQTPRYLIKTRGQQVTLSCSPISGHRSVSWYQQTPGQGLQFLFEYFSETQRNKGNFPGRFSGRQFSNSRSEMNVSTLELGDSALYLCASSLELSMNTEAFFGQGTRLTVV.

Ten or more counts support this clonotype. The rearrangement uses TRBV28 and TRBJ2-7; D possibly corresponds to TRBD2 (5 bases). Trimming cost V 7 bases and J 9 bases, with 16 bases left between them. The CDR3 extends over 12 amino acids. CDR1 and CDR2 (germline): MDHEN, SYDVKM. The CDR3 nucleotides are TGTGCCAGCACCGGGCGGGTCGGGCGGCAGTACTTC. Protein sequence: CASTGRVGRQYF.

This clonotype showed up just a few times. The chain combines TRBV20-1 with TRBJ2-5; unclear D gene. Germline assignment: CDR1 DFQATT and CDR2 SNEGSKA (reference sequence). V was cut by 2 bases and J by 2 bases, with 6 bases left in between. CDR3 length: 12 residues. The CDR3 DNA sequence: TGCAGTGCTAGAAAAGATCAAGAGACCCAGTACTTC. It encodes CSARKDQETQYF.

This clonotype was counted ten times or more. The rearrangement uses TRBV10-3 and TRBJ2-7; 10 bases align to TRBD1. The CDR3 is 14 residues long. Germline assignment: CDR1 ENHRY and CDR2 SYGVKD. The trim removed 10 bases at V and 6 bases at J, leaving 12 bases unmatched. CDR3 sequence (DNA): TGTGCCACTGACCTCGGGACAGGGGAGGGCGAGCAGTACTTC. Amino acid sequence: CATDLGTGEGEQYF.

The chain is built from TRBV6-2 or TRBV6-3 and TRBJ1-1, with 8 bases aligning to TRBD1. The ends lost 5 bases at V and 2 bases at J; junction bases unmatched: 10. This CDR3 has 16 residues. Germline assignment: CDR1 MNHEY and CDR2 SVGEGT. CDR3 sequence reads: CASSPPGQEINTEAFF. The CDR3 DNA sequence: TGTGCCAGCAGTCCTCCGGGACAGGAGATCAACACTGAAGCTTTCTTT.

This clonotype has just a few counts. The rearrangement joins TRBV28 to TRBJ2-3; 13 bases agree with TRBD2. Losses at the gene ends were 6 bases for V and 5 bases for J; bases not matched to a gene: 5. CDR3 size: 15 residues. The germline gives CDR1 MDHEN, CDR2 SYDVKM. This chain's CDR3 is CASSRLAGGQDTQYF. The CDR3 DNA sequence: TGTGCCAGCAGCCGACTAGCGGGAGGACAAGATACGCAGTATTTT.

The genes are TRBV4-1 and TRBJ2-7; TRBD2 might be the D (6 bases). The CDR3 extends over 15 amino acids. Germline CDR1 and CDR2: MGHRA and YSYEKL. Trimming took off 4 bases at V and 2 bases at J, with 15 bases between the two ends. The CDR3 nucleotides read TGCGCCAGCAGCCCCCGACTAGGAGAAACCTACGAGCAGTACTTC. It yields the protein CASSPRLGETYEQYF.

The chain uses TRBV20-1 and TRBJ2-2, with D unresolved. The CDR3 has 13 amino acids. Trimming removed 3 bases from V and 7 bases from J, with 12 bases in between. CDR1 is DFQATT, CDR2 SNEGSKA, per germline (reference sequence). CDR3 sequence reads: CSARRSDLGELFF. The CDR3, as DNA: TGCAGTGCTAGGCGAAGCGACCTCGGGGAGCTGTTTTTT.

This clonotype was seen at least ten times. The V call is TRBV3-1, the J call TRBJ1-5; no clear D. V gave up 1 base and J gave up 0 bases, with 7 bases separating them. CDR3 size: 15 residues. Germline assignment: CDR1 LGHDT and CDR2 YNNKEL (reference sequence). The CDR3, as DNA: TGTGCCAGCAGCCAAGCCGGCAATAGCAATCAGCCCCAGCATTTT. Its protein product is CASSQAGNSNQPQHF. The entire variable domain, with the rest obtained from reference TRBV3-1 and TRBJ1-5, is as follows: DTAVSQTPKYLVTQMGNDKSIKCEQNLGHDTMYWYKQDSKKFLKIMFSYNNKELIINETVPNRFSPKSPDKAHLNLHINSLELGDSAVYFCASSQAGNSNQPQHFGDGTRLSIL.

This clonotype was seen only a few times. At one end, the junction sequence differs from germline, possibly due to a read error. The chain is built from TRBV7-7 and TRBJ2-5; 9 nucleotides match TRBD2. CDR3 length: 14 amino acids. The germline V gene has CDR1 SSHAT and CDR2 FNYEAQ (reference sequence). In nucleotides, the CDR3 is TGTGCTAGCAGCACCGGGACTAGCTCGGAGACCCAGTACTTC. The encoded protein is CASSTGTSSETQYF.

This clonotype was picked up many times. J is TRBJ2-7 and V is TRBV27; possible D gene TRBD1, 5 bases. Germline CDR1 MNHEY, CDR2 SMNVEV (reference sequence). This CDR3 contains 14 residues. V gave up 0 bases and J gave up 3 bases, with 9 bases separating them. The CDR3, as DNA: TGTGCCAGCAGTTTATCCAGGGATCGCTACGAGCAGTACTTC. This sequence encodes CASSLSRDRYEQYF.